The source of this T cell receptor (beta chain) is a study of vaccination and CD4 T cells after COVID-19. The treatment is: roughly nine-day PBMC culture with coronavirus spike peptide pools or control peptides (ViraFEST assay). ViraFEST used peptide pools to expand antigen-specific T cells and subsequently sequenced their TCRs. A word on this clonotype: The antigen remains undetermined.

Trimming took off 5 bases at V and 0 bases at J, with 11 bases between the two ends. The CDR3 runs to 15 residues. CDR1 is MNHNS and CDR2 is SASEGT in the germline V gene. The Oncomine TCR Beta short-read assay was applied to DNA of cultured CD4+ T cells. It was cultured CD4+ T cells from which genomic DNA was extracted. TCRdb passed the PCR reads through MiXCR, listing each CDR3 protein once. The sample shows under 15,000 distinct CDR3 sequences, around 56% of them seen only once. The receptor's source is a human donor who had recovered from COVID-19. This rearrangement joins TRBV6-1 to TRBJ2-1, with D possibly called TRBD1 or TRBD2 (5 bases each). Sequencing was done on a sample of CD4+ T cells from blood, cultured in vitro. CDR3 residues: CASSRDPSSYNEQFF. CDR3 sequence (DNA): TGTGCCAGCAGTCGGGACCCGAGCTCCTACAATGAGCAGTTCTTC.